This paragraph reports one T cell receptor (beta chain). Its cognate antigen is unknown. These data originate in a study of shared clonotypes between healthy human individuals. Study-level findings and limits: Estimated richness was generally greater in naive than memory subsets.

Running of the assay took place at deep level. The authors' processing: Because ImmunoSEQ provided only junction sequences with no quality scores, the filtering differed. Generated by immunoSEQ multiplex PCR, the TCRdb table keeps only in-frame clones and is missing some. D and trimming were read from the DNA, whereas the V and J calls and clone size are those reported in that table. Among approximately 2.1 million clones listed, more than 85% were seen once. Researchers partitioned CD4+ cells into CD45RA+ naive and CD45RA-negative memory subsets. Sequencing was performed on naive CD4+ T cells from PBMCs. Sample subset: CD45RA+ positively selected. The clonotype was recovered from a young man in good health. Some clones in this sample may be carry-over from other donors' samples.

CDR3 coding DNA: TGTGCCAGCAGTCCCCTACTTCGACAGCTGAACACTGAAGCTTTCTTT. Translated, it gives CASSPLLRQLNTEAFF. This chain connects TRBV28 to TRBJ1-1; maybe TRBD1 (5 bases). Germline loops: CDR1 MDHEN, CDR2 SYDVKM. Trimming cost V 5 bases and J 0 bases, with 16 bases left between them. The CDR3 consists of 16 residues.